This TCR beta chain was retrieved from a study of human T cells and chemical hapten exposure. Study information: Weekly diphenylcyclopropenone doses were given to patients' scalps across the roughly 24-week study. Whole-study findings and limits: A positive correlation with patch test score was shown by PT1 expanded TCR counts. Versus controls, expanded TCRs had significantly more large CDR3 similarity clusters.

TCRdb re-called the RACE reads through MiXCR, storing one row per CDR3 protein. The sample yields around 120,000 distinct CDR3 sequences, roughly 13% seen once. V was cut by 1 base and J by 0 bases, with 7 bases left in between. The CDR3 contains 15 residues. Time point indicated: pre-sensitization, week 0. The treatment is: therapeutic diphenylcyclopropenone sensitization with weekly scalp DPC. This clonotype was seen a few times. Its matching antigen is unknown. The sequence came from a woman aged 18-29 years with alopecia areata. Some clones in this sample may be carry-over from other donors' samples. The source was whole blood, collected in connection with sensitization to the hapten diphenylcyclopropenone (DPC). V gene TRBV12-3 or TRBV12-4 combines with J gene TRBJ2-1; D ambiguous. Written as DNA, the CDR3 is TGTGCCAGCAGTTTAGACAGCGACTCCTACAATGAGCAGTTCTTC. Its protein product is CASSLDSDSYNEQFF.